This T cell receptor beta chain was captured in a study of Graves' ophthalmopathy and Graves' hyperthyroidism. CDR3 regions of TCR beta were amplified from RNA transcripts. First-round RT-PCR used HTBI primers; second-round multiplex PCR followed. MiXCR, run by TCRdb on the multiplex PCR reads, gives a single entry per CDR3 protein. The sample holds around 470,000 distinct CDR3 sequences, roughly an eighth seen once. At least ten counts were recorded for this clonotype. Trimming took 8 bases from V and 2 from J; bases not matched to a gene: 4. The germline CDR1 and CDR2 sequences are PRHDT and FYEKMQ (reference sequence). The CDR3 length is 13 residues.

Sequenced: blood. The chain recombines TRBV13 with TRBJ2-7; TRBD2 aligns across 9 bases. This clonotype was obtained from a woman younger than 45 with Graves' ophthalmopathy. CDR3 in amino acids: CASQTSGTYEQYF. Here the CDR3 DNA reads TGTGCCAGCCAGACTAGCGGCACCTACGAGCAGTACTTC.